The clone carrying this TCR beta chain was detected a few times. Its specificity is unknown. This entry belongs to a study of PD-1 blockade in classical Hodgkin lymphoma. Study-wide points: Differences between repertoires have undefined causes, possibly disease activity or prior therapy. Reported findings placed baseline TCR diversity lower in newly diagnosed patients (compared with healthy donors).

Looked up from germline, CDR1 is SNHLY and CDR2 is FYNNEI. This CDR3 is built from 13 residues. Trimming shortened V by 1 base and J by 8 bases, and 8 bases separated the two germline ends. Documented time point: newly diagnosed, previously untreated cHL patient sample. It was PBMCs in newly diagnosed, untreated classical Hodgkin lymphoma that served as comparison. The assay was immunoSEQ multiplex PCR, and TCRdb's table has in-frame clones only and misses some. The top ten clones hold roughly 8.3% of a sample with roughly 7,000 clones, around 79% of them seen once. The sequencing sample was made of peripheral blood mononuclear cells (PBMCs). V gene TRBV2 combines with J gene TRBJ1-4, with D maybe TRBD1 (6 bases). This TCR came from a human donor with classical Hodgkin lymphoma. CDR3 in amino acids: CASSEGGQEKLFF. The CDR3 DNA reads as TGTGCCAGCAGTGAAGGGGGGCAGGAAAAACTGTTTTTT. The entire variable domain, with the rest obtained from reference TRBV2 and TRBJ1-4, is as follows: EPEVTQTPSHQVTQMGQEVILRCVPISNHLYFYWYRQILGQKVEFLVSFYNNEISEKSEIFDDQFSVERPDGSNFTLKIRSTKLEDSAMYFCASSEGGQEKLFFGSGTQLSVL.